The rows below give T cell receptor beta chains drawn from one sample of a study of T cells in narcolepsy. Data came from immunoSEQ multiplex PCR; TCRdb stores just in-frame clones and leaves some out. The sample contains about 15,000 clones, 65% to 90% of which appear only once. The specimen was memory (CD45RA-) CD4+ T cells from blood. These receptors all stem from a human donor in good health. CDR3s leave out the opening cysteine and the closing phenylalanine or tryptophan. Each record gives: CDR3 protein, V gene.

CDR3aa: ASSPRDSNYGYT; v_gene: TRBV5-4
CDR3aa: ASTPISGAGNGYT; v_gene: TRBV28
CDR3aa: ASTPGEKLF; v_gene: TRBV6-1
CDR3aa: ASRPGTNTGELF; v_gene: TRBV6-5
CDR3aa: ASSPARGGKYEQY; v_gene: TRBV6-5
CDR3aa: SVLGATNEKLF; v_gene: TRBV29-1
CDR3aa: ASRETTHSNQPQH; v_gene: TRBV19
CDR3aa: ASSPIGRTNYGYT; v_gene: TRBV7-2
CDR3aa: ASSRTGNTEAF; v_gene: TRBV14
CDR3aa: ASSPDGLGYEQY; v_gene: TRBV18
CDR3aa: AISEGGLMGNQPQH; v_gene: TRBV10-3
CDR3aa: ASRSLWGLNTEAF; v_gene: TRBV19
CDR3aa: ASRPFPPQETQY; v_gene: TRBV27
CDR3aa: ASSTRRTGQDEQY; v_gene: TRBV18
CDR3aa: ASSPSRWGDTQY; v_gene: TRBV7-2
CDR3aa: ASSHYPGVAEAF; v_gene: TRBV14
CDR3aa: ASSGYRGTDTQY; v_gene: TRBV6-1
CDR3aa: ASSPGFPNIQY; v_gene: TRBV14
CDR3aa: ASSPSGDTQY; v_gene: TRBV6-6
CDR3aa: ASSVSGQQNSPLH; v_gene: TRBV9
CDR3aa: ASSQAVGPYNEQF; v_gene: TRBV14
CDR3aa: ASSRPTGHPGNTIY; v_gene: TRBV4-1
CDR3aa: ASSLNTGLRGNSGNTIY; v_gene: TRBV5-1
CDR3aa: ASSRGQGYGYT; v_gene: TRBV7-9
CDR3aa: ASSRGQEGYGYT; v_gene: TRBV5-4
CDR3aa: ASNREGTVALEQY; v_gene: TRBV6-1
CDR3aa: AISGDANYGYT; v_gene: TRBV10-3
CDR3aa: ASSSFGGSGNTIY; v_gene: TRBV7-9
CDR3aa: ASSLLAGASEQF; v_gene: TRBV7-7
CDR3aa: ASSPGTSGSDTQY; v_gene: TRBV6-1
CDR3aa: ASIYGNTDTQY; v_gene: TRBV25-1
CDR3aa: ASSKAWGPYEQY; v_gene: TRBV11-3
CDR3aa: ASSVRGLAYEQY; v_gene: TRBV6-6
CDR3aa: ASSQPTNRVRDIY; v_gene: TRBV4-1
CDR3aa: ASSDSGTSGPNEQF; v_gene: TRBV7-2
CDR3aa: ASTPGTFLYGYT; v_gene: TRBV19
CDR3aa: ASSKPGLVSSGELF; v_gene: TRBV19
CDR3aa: ASSVAPTTGELF; v_gene: TRBV9
CDR3aa: ASSLGGSASGNTIY; v_gene: TRBV5-1
CDR3aa: ASSSNGQNTEAF; v_gene: TRBV27
CDR3aa: ASSPYGSGTDTQY; v_gene: TRBV7-2
CDR3aa: ASSQAVFPGQKNTEAF; v_gene: TRBV4-1
CDR3aa: ASSARTGLSSYEQY; v_gene: TRBV5-1